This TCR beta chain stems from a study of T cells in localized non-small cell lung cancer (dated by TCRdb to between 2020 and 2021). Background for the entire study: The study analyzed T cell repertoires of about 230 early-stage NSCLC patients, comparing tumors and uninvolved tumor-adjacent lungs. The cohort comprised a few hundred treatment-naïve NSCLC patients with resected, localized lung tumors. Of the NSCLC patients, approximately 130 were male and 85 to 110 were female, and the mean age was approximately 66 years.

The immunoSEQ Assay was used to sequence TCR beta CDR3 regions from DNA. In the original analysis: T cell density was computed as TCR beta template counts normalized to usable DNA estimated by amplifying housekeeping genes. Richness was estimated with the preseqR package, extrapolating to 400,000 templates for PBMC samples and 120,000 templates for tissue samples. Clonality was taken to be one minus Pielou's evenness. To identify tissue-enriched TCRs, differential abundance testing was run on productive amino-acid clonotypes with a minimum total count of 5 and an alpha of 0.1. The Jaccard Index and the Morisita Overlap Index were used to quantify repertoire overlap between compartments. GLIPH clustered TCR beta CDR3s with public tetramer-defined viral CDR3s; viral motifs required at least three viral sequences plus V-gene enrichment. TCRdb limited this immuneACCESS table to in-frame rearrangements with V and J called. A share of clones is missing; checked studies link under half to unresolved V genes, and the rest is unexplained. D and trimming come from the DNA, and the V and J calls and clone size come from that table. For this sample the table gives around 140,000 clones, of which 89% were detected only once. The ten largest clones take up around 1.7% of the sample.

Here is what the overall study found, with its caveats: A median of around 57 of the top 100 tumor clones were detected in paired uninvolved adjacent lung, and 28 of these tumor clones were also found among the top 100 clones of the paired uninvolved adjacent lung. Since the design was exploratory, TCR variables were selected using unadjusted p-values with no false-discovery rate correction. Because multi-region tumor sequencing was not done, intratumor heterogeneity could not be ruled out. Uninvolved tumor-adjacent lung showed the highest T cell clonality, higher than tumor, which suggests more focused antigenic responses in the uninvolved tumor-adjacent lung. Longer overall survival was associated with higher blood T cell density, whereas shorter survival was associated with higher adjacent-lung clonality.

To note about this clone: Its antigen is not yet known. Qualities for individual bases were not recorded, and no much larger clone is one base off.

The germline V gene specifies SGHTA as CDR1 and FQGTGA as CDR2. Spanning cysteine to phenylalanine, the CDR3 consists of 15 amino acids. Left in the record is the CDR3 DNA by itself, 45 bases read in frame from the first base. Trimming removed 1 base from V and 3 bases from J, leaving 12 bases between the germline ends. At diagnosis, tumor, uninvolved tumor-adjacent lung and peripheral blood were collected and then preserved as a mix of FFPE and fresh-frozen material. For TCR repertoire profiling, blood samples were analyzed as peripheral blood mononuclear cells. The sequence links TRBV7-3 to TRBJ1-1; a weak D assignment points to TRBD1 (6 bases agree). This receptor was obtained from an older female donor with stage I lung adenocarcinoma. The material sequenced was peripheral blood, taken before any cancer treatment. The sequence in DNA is TGTGCCAGCAGCTTAAACCCCGGGGGCCACACTGAAGCTTTCTTT. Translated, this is CASSLNPGGHTEAFF. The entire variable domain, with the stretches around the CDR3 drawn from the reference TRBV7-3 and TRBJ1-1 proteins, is GAGVSQTPSNKVTEKGKYVELRCDPISGHTALYWYRQSLGQGPEFLIYFQGTGAADDSGLPNDRFFAVRPEGSVSTLKIQRTERGDSAVYLCASSLNPGGHTEAFFGQGTRLTVV.